Detailed here is one T cell receptor beta chain. The antigen is not known. TCRdb independently ran MiXCR on the 5' RACE reads; one entry per CDR3 protein. The data show more than 600,000 distinct CDR3 sequences, with around a sixth seen just once and roughly 14% held by the top ten. CDR3 length equals 13 residues. Trimming left V 5 bases short and J 7 bases short, with 12 bases between. Germline V lookup: CDR1 SEHNR, CDR2 FQNEAQ (reference sequence). This entry is derived from a study of identical twins. Study-wide points: Abundant beta clonotypes from cord blood had fewer insertions, unlike memory repertoires, which showed none.

The same data also contributed to another study, on T cells expressing NK-cell markers. Turning to that study: Sorted CD3+CD56+NKG2C+, CD3+CD56+NKG2C- and CD3+CD56-NKG2C+ T cells supplied TCR beta repertoires. Several of the donors also had these clonotypes leading their CD3+CD56-NKG2C+ fraction. Whether expanded NKG2C+ T cell clones were HCMV-specific remained unclear.

The origin of this receptor is a woman under 30 in good health. The V and J genes are TRBV7-9 and TRBJ2-1; D remains ambiguous. The sequencing sample was made of PBMCs. CDR3 DNA: TGTGCCAGCAGCCGAACTTATGAGAATGAGCAGTTCTTC. It translates to CASSRTYENEQFF.